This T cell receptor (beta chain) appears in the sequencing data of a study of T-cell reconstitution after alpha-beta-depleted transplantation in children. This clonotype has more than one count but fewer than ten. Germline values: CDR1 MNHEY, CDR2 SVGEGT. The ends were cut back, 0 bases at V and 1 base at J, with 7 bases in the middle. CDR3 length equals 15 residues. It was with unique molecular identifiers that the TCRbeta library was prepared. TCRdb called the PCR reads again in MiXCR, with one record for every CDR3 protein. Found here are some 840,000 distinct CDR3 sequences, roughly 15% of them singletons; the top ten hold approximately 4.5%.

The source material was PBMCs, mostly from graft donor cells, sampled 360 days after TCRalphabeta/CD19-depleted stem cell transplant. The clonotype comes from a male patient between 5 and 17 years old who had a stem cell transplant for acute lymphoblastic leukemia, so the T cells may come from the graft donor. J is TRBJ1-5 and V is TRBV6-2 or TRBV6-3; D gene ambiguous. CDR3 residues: CASSYSIGSNQPQHF. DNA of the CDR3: TGTGCCAGCAGTTACTCGATAGGGAGCAATCAGCCCCAGCATTTT.